Listed here are 23 T cell receptor beta chains from one sample, sequenced in a study of blood T cell repertoires in COVID-19. Produced via immunoSEQ multiplex PCR; TCRdb's table is partial and in-frame only. The sample carries a few hundred thousand clones, nearly 90% recorded once. Input material: peripheral blood. The receptors derive from a woman aged 40 to 50 who had recovered from COVID-19.

This chain joins TRBV30 and TRBJ1-5, with a weak D call TRBD1 (6 bases). V lost 2 bases, J lost 5 bases, and 16 bases lay in between. CDR1 and CDR2 (germline): GTSNPN, SVGIG (reference sequence). The CDR3 spans 15 residues. The CDR3 sequence: CAWSSPPHRDQPQHF. In nucleotides, the CDR3 is TGTGCCTGGAGTTCACCTCCCCACAGGGATCAGCCCCAGCATTTT. Together with reference TRBV30 and TRBJ1-5, the CDR3 gives the full variable domain: SQTIHQWPATLVQPVGSPLSLECTVEGTSNPNLYWYRQAAGRGLQLLFYSVGIGQISSEVPQNLSASRPQDRQFILSSKKLLLSDSGFYLCAWSSPPHRDQPQHFGDGTRLSIL.

V usage is TRBV28 and J usage is TRBJ2-1, with 8 bases fitting TRBD2. V dropped 8 bases and J dropped 5; count of bases not matched to a gene: 5. The CDR3 consists of 13 residues. Per germline, CDR1 MDHEN and CDR2 SYDVKM. CDR3 sequence reads: CASREGGNNEQFF. Written as DNA, the CDR3 is TGTGCCAGCCGGGAGGGGGGAAACAATGAGCAGTTCTTC.

This chain uses TRBV6-5 with TRBJ2-7; 8 bases are a match to TRBD1. Germline trimming cut 11 bases from V and 5 bases from J; bases unmatched to any gene: 8. This CDR3 has 12 amino acids. CDR1 and CDR2 (germline): MNHEY, SVGAGI. This CDR3 is CAGRTGSHEQYF. The CDR3 coding sequence is TGTGCCGGTAGGACAGGGTCCCACGAGCAGTACTTC.

The chain combines TRBV12-3 or TRBV12-4 with TRBJ1-1; D remains ambiguous. Trimming cost V 7 bases and J 6 bases, with 12 bases left between them. The CDR3 runs 12 residues. DNA for the CDR3: TGTGCCAGCATTCCGGGTTTCTCTGAAGCTTTCTTT. Translated, it gives CASIPGFSEAFF.

The chain links TRBV2 to TRBJ2-2; 13 bases align to TRBD2. This CDR3 has 19 residues. Germline V lookup: CDR1 SNHLY, CDR2 FYNNEI. With 10 bases clipped from V and 0 bases from J, the junction kept 14 bases outside the gene matches. The CDR3 spells CATRPPRLAGGSNTGELFF. CDR3 coding DNA: TGTGCCACCCGTCCCCCGCGACTAGCGGGGGGCTCGAACACCGGGGAGCTGTTTTTT.

The gene calls are TRBV7-2 and TRBJ2-1; 10 bases fit TRBD2. Germline CDR1 SGHTA, CDR2 FQGNSA. CDR3 length: 17 residues. V gave up 2 bases and J gave up 11 bases; unmatched junction bases: 15. The CDR3 loop is CASSLSTGTSALGKQFF. CDR3 nucleotides: TGTGCCAGCAGCTTATCGACCGGGACTAGCGCCCTCGGAAAGCAGTTCTTC.

This chain connects TRBV28 to TRBJ2-7; a possible D gene is TRBD2 (5 bases). The germline V and J ends were trimmed by 1 base and 0 bases, with 10 bases remaining between them. Germline V gene data show CDR1 as MDHEN and CDR2 as SYDVKM. The CDR3 covers 15 residues. In DNA, the CDR3 is TGTGCCAGCAGTTTATTGGCGGGCAGCTCCTACGAGCAGTACTTC. Translating gives CASSLLAGSSYEQYF. Based on the CDR3 plus reference TRBV28 and TRBJ2-7, the full variable domain is DVKVTQSSRYLVKRTGEKVFLECVQDMDHENMFWYRQDPGLGLRLIYFSYDVKMKEKGDIPEGYSVSREKKERFSLILESASTNQTSMYLCASSLLAGSSYEQYFGPGTRLTVT.

The V gene is TRBV6-5, the J gene TRBJ2-1; TRBD2 is a possible D gene (6 bases). The CDR3 totals 15 residues. In germline, CDR1 is MNHEY, CDR2 SVGAGI. V lost 3 bases, J lost 10 bases, and 19 bases lay in between. The CDR3 loop reads CASSYSGTLDYEQFF. Here the CDR3 DNA reads TGTGCCAGCAGTTATAGCGGAACCCTGGACTACGAGCAGTTCTTC.

The chain employs TRBV4-3 and TRBJ1-5; no clear D gene. With 0 bases removed from V and 9 bases from J, the gap between germline ends came to 15 bases. Germline CDR1 and CDR2: LGHNA and YSLEER. CDR3 length: 15 amino acids. CDR3 sequence reads: CASSQEAVNSGPQHF. CDR3 DNA sequence: TGCGCCAGCAGCCAAGAGGCCGTGAATTCAGGGCCCCAGCATTTT.

The V call is TRBV5-1, the J call TRBJ2-1; perhaps TRBD2 as D (6 bases). The CDR3 runs to 15 residues. The germline V gene has CDR1 SGHRS and CDR2 YFSETQ. Trimming removed 1 base at V and 7 bases at J, with 15 bases between. DNA of the CDR3: TGCGCCAGCAGCTTGATTTCCGGGAGCGCGAATGAGCAGTTCTTC. It codes for CASSLISGSANEQFF.

The V gene is TRBV19, the J gene TRBJ2-1; 10 nucleotides align to TRBD2. The germline V gene has CDR1 LNHDA and CDR2 SQIVND (reference sequence). With V trimmed by 5 bases and J by 5 bases, 6 bases remained unmatched. The CDR3 totals 15 residues. The chain's CDR3 is CASSLGLAEHNEQFF. The CDR3 DNA sequence: TGTGCCAGTAGTTTAGGACTAGCGGAGCACAATGAGCAGTTCTTC.

The chain couples TRBV10-2 to TRBJ2-7, with D possibly matching TRBD1 (6 bases). Between the trimmed V and J ends, which lost 0 bases and 0 bases, there was a span of 15 bases. CDR3 length: 17 residues. Germline V lookup: CDR1 WSHSY, CDR2 SAAADI. The CDR3 coding sequence is TGCGCCAGCAGTGAGTCGGGAAGGACAGCGAGCTCCTACGAGCAGTACGTC. Residues: CASSESGRTASSYEQYV.

This clone was seen only a few times. The V and J genes are TRBV29-1 and TRBJ2-7; 12 bases line up with TRBD2. CDR3 length: 15 residues. Germline V gene sequence: CDR1 SQVTM, CDR2 ANQGSEA. V trimming: 3 bases; J trimming: 6 bases; junction bases outside the gene matches: 9. The CDR3 region is CSVDATSGSYGEQYF. DNA of the CDR3: TGCAGCGTTGACGCGACTAGCGGGAGTTATGGCGAGCAGTACTTC.

The V call is TRBV2, the J call TRBJ2-3; TRBD2 matches at 16 bases. The CDR3 has 18 residues. Trimming took 6 bases from V and 5 from J; bases not matched to a gene: 11. Germline V CDR1 and CDR2: SNHLY, FYNNEI. Written as DNA, the CDR3 is TGTGCCAGCAGCCCCGGGACTAGCGGGAGGGCCAGTGAAGATACGCAGTATTTT. Its translation is CASSPGTSGRASEDTQYF.

To note about this clone: At the DNA level, this CDR3 is encoded by other sequences in the same sample as well. This chain links TRBV14 with TRBJ1-1; D remains unclear. V lost 0 bases and J lost 0, with 11 bases in between. This CDR3 contains 16 residues. Germline CDR1 reads SGHDN; CDR2 reads FVKESK. The CDR3 protein is CASSQDRGVVNTEAFF. The DNA of the CDR3 is TGTGCCAGCAGCCAAGATCGAGGAGTGGTGAACACTGAAGCTTTCTTT.

This clone was seen a few times. This rearrangement joins TRBV2 to TRBJ2-7; TRBD1 matches at 9 bases. Germline V CDR1 and CDR2: SNHLY, FYNNEI. The CDR3 has 15 amino acids. V lost 2 bases to trimming and J lost 1 base; unmatched junction nucleotides: 3. The CDR3 DNA is TGTGCCAGCAGTGAACACAGGGGGCCTTCCTACGAGCAGTACTTC. This gives the protein CASSEHRGPSYEQYF.

V is TRBV5-4 and J is TRBJ2-1, with 7 positions matching TRBD2. The trim removed 0 bases at V and 7 bases at J, leaving 13 bases unmatched. The CDR3 has 17 amino acids. CDR1 is SGHNT and CDR2 is YYREEE in the germline V gene (reference sequence). The CDR3 region is CASSLGAGEGKRNEQFF. CDR3 DNA sequence: TGTGCCAGCAGCTTGGGCGCCGGGGAGGGTAAGCGAAATGAGCAGTTCTTC.

This sequence joins TRBV7-3 and TRBJ1-1; 7 bases map to TRBD1. Looked up from germline, CDR1 is SGHTA and CDR2 is FQGTGA. Trimming cost V 5 bases and J 8 bases; bases outside gene matches: 8. The CDR3 is 13 amino acids. CDR3 coding DNA: TGTGCCAGCAGCGAATCACCGGGACAGGAAGCTTTCTTT. It translates to CASSESPGQEAFF.

The chain carries TRBV28 and TRBJ1-5; unclear D gene. The CDR3 spans 14 residues. The V end lost 7 bases, the J end lost 2 bases, and 12 bases lay between the germline ends. CDR1 is MDHEN, CDR2 SYDVKM, per germline. The CDR3: CASKIRGGNQPQHF. CDR3 DNA: TGTGCCAGCAAAATTCGCGGGGGCAATCAGCCCCAGCATTTT.

This chain connects TRBV9 to TRBJ2-7; D gene uncertain. This CDR3 has 14 residues. Per germline, CDR1 SGDLS and CDR2 YYNGEE. V gave up 0 bases and J gave up 2 bases, with 9 bases separating them. The CDR3 protein is CASSVDHRAYEQYF. In DNA form, the CDR3 reads TGTGCCAGCAGCGTAGACCACCGAGCCTACGAGCAGTACTTC.

About this clone: At one end, the junction sequence differs from germline, possibly due to a read error. V usage is TRBV6-2 or TRBV6-3 and J usage is TRBJ2-3; 10 nucleotides match TRBD2. Germline CDR1 is MNHEY and CDR2 is SVGEGT. This CDR3 is built from 13 residues. CDR3 region: CASSSPTSGYHFF. DNA of the CDR3: TGTGCCAGCAGTTCACCGACTAGCGGGTACCATTTTTTT.

The J gene is TRBJ1-5, the V gene TRBV19; the match to TRBD1 covers 10 bases. Germline V gives CDR1 LNHDA, CDR2 SQIVND (reference sequence). This CDR3 comprises 18 residues. V gave up 3 bases and J gave up 4 bases; unmatched junction bases: 12. The chain's CDR3 is CASSMTGGLAQYNQPQHF. DNA of the CDR3: TGTGCCAGTAGTATGACAGGGGGCCTAGCCCAATATAATCAGCCCCAGCATTTT.

The chain has TRBV2 and TRBJ1-1; 12 positions agree with TRBD1. Germline V CDR1 and CDR2: SNHLY, FYNNEI. The CDR3 has 17 amino acids. V shed 6 bases, J shed 0 bases, and the junction held 8 bases outside the gene matches. The CDR3 nucleotides are TGTGCCAGCAGGACCGGGACAGGGGGCCGGGTGAACACTGAAGCTTTCTTT. Its translation: CASRTGTGGRVNTEAFF.